The T cell receptor beta chain under discussion was sequenced for a study of early T cells in non-severe SARS-CoV-2 infection. V was cut by 4 bases and J by 4 bases, with 7 bases left in between. This CDR3 comprises 13 residues. Germline values: CDR1 SGHTA, CDR2 FQGTGA. TCRdb re-analysed the 5' RACE reads in MiXCR, keeping a single row per CDR3 protein. This sample yields some 60,000 distinct CDR3 sequences, of which 10% are seen a single time; more than 6.5% belongs to the top ten. This clonotype has just a few counts. The clonotype originates from an adult who was a healthcare worker with PCR-confirmed SARS-CoV-2 infection or an uninfected control (not recorded which). V gene TRBV7-3 combines with J gene TRBJ2-2; D gene unclear. The sample consisted of whole blood. This CDR3 reads CASSYQSTGELFF. The CDR3 DNA follows: TGTGCCAGCAGCTATCAGAGCACCGGGGAGCTGTTTTTT.